A single sample is the source of the 15 T cell receptor beta chains below, sequenced in a study of kidney transplant recipient with SARS-CoV-2 infection. TCRdb re-called the reads through MiXCR, storing one row per CDR3 protein. The profile shows 200,000 to 300,000 distinct CDR3 sequences, 25% to 30% of them singletons. Sequences were derived from a blood sample, sampled at baseline and on day 111 from a kidney transplant recipient. These receptor sequences come from a young adult male patient who had COVID-19 and was a kidney transplant recipient. Some T cells may be supplied by the graft donor.

There are many counts of this clonotype. V usage is TRBV25-1 and J usage is TRBJ1-1; 10 bases match TRBD1. The CDR3 is 13 residues long. Germline CDR1 MGHDK, CDR2 SYGVNS. Trimming cost V 6 bases and J 5 bases; bases outside gene matches: 3. The CDR3 DNA follows: TGTGCCAGCAGAGACAGGGGGCTTACTGAAGCTTTCTTT. Translating it yields CASRDRGLTEAFF. Based on the CDR3 plus reference TRBV25-1 and TRBJ1-1, the full variable domain is EADIYQTPRYLVIGTGKKITLECSQTMGHDKMYWYQQDPGMELHLIHYSYGVNSTEKGDLSSESTVSRIRTEHFPLTLESARPSHTSQYLCASRDRGLTEAFFGQGTRLTVV.

This clonotype has ten or more counts. This rearrangement joins TRBV5-1 to TRBJ1-4; maybe TRBD1 (6 bases). The CDR3 consists of 15 residues. In germline, CDR1 is SGHRS, CDR2 YFSETQ. The ends were cut back, 1 base at V and 4 bases at J, with 11 bases in the middle. The CDR3 DNA reads TGCGCCAGCAGCTTGTTAGGACAGAATAATGAAAAACTGTTTTTT. Translating it yields CASSLLGQNNEKLFF.

A few counts support this clonotype. Since the CDR3 does not end with the conserved phenylalanine or tryptophan, this likely comes from a read error. The chain links TRBV25-1 to TRBJ1-2; D gene unclear. Germline V lookup: CDR1 MGHDK, CDR2 SYGVNS. This CDR3 is 17 amino acids long. V gave up 5 bases and J gave up 4 bases, with 23 bases separating them. Here the CDR3 DNA reads TGTGCCAGCAGTAGATTAGCAGAACTGGGAAAGACCTATGGCTACACCTAC. This gives the protein CASSRLAELGKTYGYTY.

About this clonotype: The junction does not match germline at one end; this may be a read error. V usage is TRBV6-1 and J usage is TRBJ2-6; D is possibly TRBD1 (5 bases). The CDR3 extends over 19 amino acids. The germline gives CDR1 MNHNS, CDR2 SASEGT. CDR3 loop: CASSEGLGPWITGANVLAF. Written as DNA, the CDR3 is TGTGCCAGCAGTGAAGGGCTGGGGCCTTGGATTACTGGGGCCAACGTCCTGGCTTTC.

In regard to this clonotype: The CDR3 end shows no conserved phenylalanine or tryptophan, and so a read error is likely. V usage is TRBV12-3 or TRBV12-4 and J usage is TRBJ1-4; 7 bases are a match to TRBD1. The CDR3 sequence is 15 residues long. V gave up 5 bases and J gave up 5 bases; unmatched junction bases: 8. CDR3 loop: CASSPRQGGNEKLFS. The DNA of the CDR3 is TGTGCCAGCAGTCCCAGACAGGGAGGGAATGAAAAACTGTTTTCT.

This clonotype has ten or more counts. The chain employs TRBV5-6 and TRBJ2-7; 14 bases line up with TRBD2. The CDR3 sequence is 19 residues long. Unmatched junction bases numbered 12, after V lost 4 bases and J lost 0 bases. Germline values: CDR1 SGHDT, CDR2 YYEEEE. The CDR3 is CASSPISRLAGGSSYEQYF. CDR3 DNA: TGTGCCAGCAGCCCAATTTCCCGACTAGCGGGAGGGAGCTCCTACGAGCAGTACTTC. Variable domain in full (rest from reference TRBV5-6 and TRBJ2-7): DAGVTQSPTHLIKTRGQQVTLRCSPKSGHDTVSWYQQALGQGPQFIFQYYEEEERQRGNFPDRFSGHQFPNYSSELNVNALLLGDSALYLCASSPISRLAGGSSYEQYFGPGTRLTVT.

This clonotype has just a few counts. This rearrangement joins TRBV29-1 to TRBJ2-5; the D gene could be TRBD1 or TRBD2 (6 bases each). The CDR3 is 15 amino acids. Trimming cost V 2 bases and J 0 bases, with 13 bases left between them. The V gene's germline CDR1 is SQVTM and CDR2 ANQGSEA. In nucleotides, the CDR3 is TGCAGCGTTGAACGACTAGGGGGGTACCAAGAGACCCAGTACTTC. Protein: CSVERLGGYQETQYF.

In regard to this clonotype: Since a much larger clone is just one base distant, this may be a read error. The chain has TRBV12-3 or TRBV12-4 and TRBJ1-2, with D uncertain. This CDR3 spans 17 amino acids. The DNA for the CDR3 is TGTGCCAGCAGTAGGTTTCTCACAGCAGGAAAGACCTATGGCTGCACCTTC. As protein: CASSRFLTAGKTYGCTF.

In its sample, this clonotype was seen many times. The chain is built from TRBV5-1 and TRBJ1-2, with D hard to call. The length of the CDR3 is 16 residues. Germline values: CDR1 SGHRS, CDR2 YFSETQ. With 7 bases removed from V and 4 bases from J, the gap between germline ends came to 23 bases. CDR3 coding DNA: TGCGCCAGCCCGACGAAATCGGTTCGAAAGACCTATGGCTACACCTTC. This codes for CASPTKSVRKTYGYTF.

This clonotype came up a few times. V and J are TRBV11-3 and TRBJ1-2, with no clear D. Germline V lookup: CDR1 SGHNT, CDR2 YENEEA. V shed 5 bases and J shed 4 bases, with 23 bases lying between them. The CDR3 consists of 17 residues. In DNA form, the CDR3 reads TGTGCCAGCAGCCGATTCCGCGATCTCGGAAAGACCTATGGCTACACCTTC. It specifies CASSRFRDLGKTYGYTF.

This clonotype was recorded many times. This sequence joins TRBV4-3 and TRBJ1-1, with D perhaps TRBD1 (5 bases). The V gene lost 1 base and the J gene lost 1 base, with 16 bases spanning the gap. Germline CDR1 reads LGHNA; CDR2 reads YSLEER. The CDR3 runs 17 residues. The DNA for the CDR3 is TGCGCCAGCAGCCAAGGTCTTGACAGTGACACGAACACTGAAGCTTTCTTT. It specifies CASSQGLDSDTNTEAFF.

This clonotype was seen at least ten times. The chain links TRBV5-6 to TRBJ2-6; D unresolved. The V end lost 0 bases, the J end lost 0 bases, and 7 bases lay between the germline ends. Germline V gene sequence: CDR1 SGHDT, CDR2 YYEEEE. The CDR3 is made up of 16 amino acids. DNA of the CDR3: TGTGCCAGCAGCTTGGGGTTCTCCTCTGGGGCCAACGTCCTGACTTTC. Its translation is CASSLGFSSGANVLTF.

This clonotype showed up many times. The chain is built from TRBV30 and TRBJ2-7, with D perhaps matching TRBD1 (5 bases). V was clipped by 1 base and J by 3 bases, with 13 bases between them. The CDR3 loop spans 14 amino acids. Germline-derived CDR1 and CDR2 are GTSNPN and SVGIG (reference sequence). CDR3 sequence (DNA): TGTGCCTGGAGTGAAGGGGCAGTCGACTACGAGCAGTACTTC. Translated, it gives CAWSEGAVDYEQYF. Using reference TRBV30 and TRBJ2-7 for the parts outside the CDR3, the full variable domain is SQTIHQWPATLVQPVGSPLSLECTVEGTSNPNLYWYRQAAGRGLQLLFYSVGIGQISSEVPQNLSASRPQDRQFILSSKKLLLSDSGFYLCAWSEGAVDYEQYFGPGTRLTVT.

This clonotype was observed at least ten times. The chain links TRBV27 to TRBJ1-6; D gene unclear. The CDR3 runs to 13 residues. The germline V gene encodes CDR1 MNHEY and CDR2 SMNVEV (reference sequence). Trimming removed 4 bases at V and 7 bases at J, with 8 bases between. CDR3 protein: CASSSGRNSPLHF. The CDR3 DNA follows: TGTGCCAGCAGTTCGGGGAGGAATTCACCCCTCCACTTT.

This clonotype was recorded many times. The rearrangement uses TRBV6-5 and TRBJ2-5; D perhaps matches TRBD2 (7 bases). This CDR3 contains 15 residues. Germline V gene sequence: CDR1 MNHEY, CDR2 SVGAGI. Between the trimmed V and J ends, which lost 2 bases and 5 bases, there was a span of 15 bases. CDR3 sequence: CASSYLQGGGETQYF. The CDR3 DNA reads as TGTGCCAGCAGTTACCTTCAGGGAGGGGGTGAGACCCAGTACTTC.